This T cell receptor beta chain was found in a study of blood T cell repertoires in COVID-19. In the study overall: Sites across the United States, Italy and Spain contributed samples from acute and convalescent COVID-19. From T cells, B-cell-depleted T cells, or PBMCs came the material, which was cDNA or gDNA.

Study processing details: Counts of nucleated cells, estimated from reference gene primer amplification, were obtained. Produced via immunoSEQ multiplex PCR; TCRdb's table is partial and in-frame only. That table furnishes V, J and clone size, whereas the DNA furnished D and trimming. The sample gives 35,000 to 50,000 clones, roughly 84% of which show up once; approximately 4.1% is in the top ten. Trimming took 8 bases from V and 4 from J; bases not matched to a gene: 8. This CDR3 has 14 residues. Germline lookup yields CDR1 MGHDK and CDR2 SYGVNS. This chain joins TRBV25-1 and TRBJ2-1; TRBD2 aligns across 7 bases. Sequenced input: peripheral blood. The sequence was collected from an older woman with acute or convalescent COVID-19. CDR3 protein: CASGAGLGYNEQFF. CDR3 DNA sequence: TGTGCCAGCGGAGCGGGGCTCGGGTACAATGAGCAGTTCTTC.